Shown below are 15 T cell receptor beta chains from a single sample sequenced in a study of CD8 T cells in Susac syndrome. Reverse transcription of about 0.5 to 1 ug RNA was carried out with random hexamers. TCRdb redid the calling of the immunoSEQ multiplex PCR reads with MiXCR, one entry per CDR3 protein. The table lists about 180,000 distinct CDR3 sequences, just under 95% of them singletons. The source material was CD4+ T cells from PBMCs. Every receptor here comes from a human donor with Susac syndrome.

The chain uses TRBV20-1 and TRBJ1-2; D ambiguous. Germline V gene lookup returns CDR1 DFQATT and CDR2 SNEGSKA (reference sequence). The CDR3 runs to 14 residues. V was shortened by 1 base and J by 3 bases, with 12 bases between the two germline ends. The CDR3 DNA sequence: TGCAGTGCTAGAGCGCCCCGGGCGGACTATGGCTACACCTTC. This encodes CSARAPRADYGYTF.

The V call is TRBV2, the J call TRBJ1-2, with TRBD1 matching over 9 bases. V was pared by 9 bases and J by 7 bases, with 9 bases of the junction left unmatched. Germline CDR1 reads SNHLY; CDR2 reads FYNNEI. This CDR3 region has 13 residues. The CDR3 DNA reads TGTGCCAGTACGTTACAGGGGGCGAGTGGCTACACCTTC. Its translation: CASTLQGASGYTF.

J is TRBJ2-3 and V is TRBV20-1; D is undetermined. The CDR3 covers 13 residues. Trimming removed 3 bases at V and 2 bases at J, with 9 bases between. The germline V gene encodes CDR1 DFQATT and CDR2 SNEGSKA (reference sequence). The CDR3 DNA reads as TGCAGTGCTAGTTTGCAGTTCACAGATACGCAGTATTTT. Its translation: CSASLQFTDTQYF.

The V and J genes are TRBV6-5 and TRBJ2-7, with TRBD2 identical over 11 bases. The CDR3 spans 14 residues. With 7 bases clipped from V and 7 bases from J, the junction kept 9 bases outside the gene matches. Per germline, CDR1 MNHEY and CDR2 SVGAGI. This CDR3 reads CASKTSGKVREQYF. Here the CDR3 DNA reads TGTGCCAGCAAGACTAGCGGGAAGGTGCGTGAGCAGTACTTC.

This chain connects TRBV6-5 to TRBJ2-1, with 7 nucleotides matching TRBD2. Germline CDR1 and CDR2: MNHEY and SVGAGI. This CDR3 region has 15 residues. The trim removed 5 bases at V and 2 bases at J, leaving 6 bases unmatched. In DNA form, the CDR3 reads TGTGCCAGCAGTCCCCTAGCGGTTCCCTACAATGAGCAGTTCTTC. This translates into CASSPLAVPYNEQFF.

The CDR3, as DNA: TGTGCCAGCAGACCGACTGGGAGTGACAATGAGCAGTTCTTC. This gives the protein CASRPTGSDNEQFF. The chain employs TRBV12-3 or TRBV12-4 and TRBJ2-1; maybe TRBD2 (5 bases). Trimming took off 6 bases at V and 5 bases at J, with 14 bases between the two ends. CDR3 length: 14 amino acids.

This sequence joins TRBV7-9 and TRBJ2-5; 7 bases map to TRBD1. J was trimmed by 4 bases and V by 3 bases; bases with no gene match: 5. From germline, CDR1 is SEHNR and CDR2 FQNEAQ (reference sequence). This CDR3 spans 14 amino acids. CDR3 DNA sequence: TGTGCCAGCAGCTTTCCGGCAGGGGGAGAGACCCAGTACTTC. Amino acids: CASSFPAGGETQYF.

The rearrangement links TRBV11-2 to TRBJ2-7, with D perhaps TRBD2 (6 bases). Germline CDR1 and CDR2: SGHAT and FQNNGV. The CDR3 spans 15 residues. Trimming stripped 1 base from V and 6 bases from J, with 16 bases between. The CDR3 DNA follows: TGTGCCAGCAGCTTAGGCCACTGGGACTCATCCGAGCAGTACTTC. Translated, it gives CASSLGHWDSSEQYF.

The chain carries TRBV20-1 and TRBJ2-7; 7 bases line up with TRBD2. Germline values: CDR1 DFQATT, CDR2 SNEGSKA (reference sequence). This CDR3 contains 14 residues. The J segment lost 0 bases and the V segment lost 0 bases, leaving 2 bases of the junction unmatched. The CDR3 reads CSARDTGGSYEQYF. The CDR3 region has the DNA TGCAGTGCTAGAGATACGGGGGGCTCCTACGAGCAGTACTTC.

The chain carries TRBV28 and TRBJ2-7; TRBD2 aligns across 15 bases. The CDR3 is 16 residues long. Unmatched junction bases numbered 5, after V lost 5 bases and J lost 3 bases. The germline gives CDR1 MDHEN, CDR2 SYDVKM. As DNA, the CDR3 is TGTGCCAGCAGTCTCGGACTAGCGGGAGGGTACTACGAGCAGTACTTC. It translates to CASSLGLAGGYYEQYF.

V and J are TRBV20-1 and TRBJ1-2; D perhaps matches TRBD1 (6 bases). This CDR3 has 14 amino acids. With 3 bases removed from V and 4 bases from J, the gap between germline ends came to 15 bases. Germline V gives CDR1 DFQATT, CDR2 SNEGSKA (reference sequence). CDR3 coding DNA: TGCAGTGCTAGCCACAGGGAATTCGGCTATGGCTACACCTTC. This encodes CSASHREFGYGYTF.

This chain's CDR3 is CASSRDRGSSIQYF. CDR3 coding DNA: TGTGCCAGCAGCCGGGACAGGGGATCGAGCATTCAGTACTTC. The rearrangement links TRBV7-2 to TRBJ2-4; 10 bases are shared with TRBD1. With V trimmed by 5 bases and J by 9 bases, 7 bases remained unmatched. Germline lookup yields CDR1 SGHTA and CDR2 FQGNSA. There are 14 residues in the CDR3.

The chain is built from TRBV5-6 and TRBJ1-6; 8 bases fit TRBD1. CDR1 SGHDT and CDR2 YYEEEE come from the germline V gene. The CDR3 runs 14 residues. V shed 4 bases and J 8 bases; nucleotides not matched to a gene: 5. The CDR3 spells CASSRTGWDSPLHF. CDR3 sequence (DNA): TGTGCCAGCAGCCGGACAGGGTGGGATTCACCCCTCCACTTT.

CDR3 coding DNA: TGTGCCAGCAGTTTAACAGGGGGATCCTACGAGCAGTACTTC. Translation: CASSLTGGSYEQYF. V usage is TRBV28 and J usage is TRBJ2-7, with TRBD1 matching over 8 bases. The CDR3 is 14 residues long. V lost 2 bases, J lost 1 base, and 1 base stayed unmatched. Germline V gene lookup returns CDR1 MDHEN and CDR2 SYDVKM.

The chain joins TRBV6-5 to TRBJ1-1; weak D call: TRBD1 (5 bases). Trimming took 2 bases from V and 6 from J, leaving 13 bases between them. From germline, CDR1 is MNHEY and CDR2 SVGAGI. The CDR3 runs to 14 residues. In nucleotides, the CDR3 is TGTGCCAGCAGTTACGGTGGGAGCAGGGCTGAAGCTTTCTTT. It is translated as CASSYGGSRAEAFF.